A single sample gave rise to the 17 T cell receptor beta chains below, sequenced in a study of beta chain features in type 1 diabetes. No cognate antigen is known for these TCRs. cDNA synthesis used the whole RNA isolate, giving expressed TCRB sequences. Some clones are missing from TCRdb's copy, which holds only in-frame ones; the method was immunoSEQ multiplex PCR. The data show around 690,000 clones, around 12% seen once. Study results and caveats: Across all four CD4+ subsets, people with type 1 diabetes showed modestly shorter TCRB CDR3s.

The sample consisted of naive CD4+ T cells from blood. These receptor sequences come from a man between 25 and 39 years old with type 1 diabetes.

The chain joins TRBV28 to TRBJ2-3; 7 bases agree with TRBD1. Per germline, CDR1 MDHEN and CDR2 SYDVKM. The CDR3 has 15 amino acids. With 5 bases clipped from V and 1 base from J, the junction kept 6 bases outside the gene matches. The CDR3 DNA sequence: TGTGCCAGCAGTGCCCCGGGACAGCGCACAGATACGCAGTATTTT. Translating it yields CASSAPGQRTDTQYF.

This clone was counted only a few times. The chain recombines TRBV6-1 with TRBJ2-7; 8 bases are a match to TRBD1. CDR1 and CDR2 (germline): MNHNS, SASEGT. The CDR3 consists of 15 residues. Trimming removed 5 bases from V and 6 bases from J; junction bases left unmatched: 12. The CDR3 loop is CASSSPRTGLFEQYF. In DNA form, the CDR3 reads TGTGCCAGCAGTTCCCCCCGGACAGGGCTTTTCGAGCAGTACTTC.

This clone was observed a handful of times. The gene calls are TRBV23-1 and TRBJ1-5, with D unclear. TRBV23-1 is flagged as an ORF with uncertain function. Deletions cut 3 bases from V and 2 bases from J, with 14 bases between. CDR3 size: 16 residues. This CDR3 is CASSQGDVLGNQPQHF. The DNA of the CDR3 is TGCGCCAGCAGTCAGGGAGACGTCTTAGGCAATCAGCCCCAGCATTTT.

This clone was picked up a small number of times. The chain recombines TRBV5-1 with TRBJ2-5; D is unresolved. The CDR3 contains 13 residues. The V end lost 2 bases, the J end lost 5 bases, and 10 bases lay between the germline ends. Germline V gene sequence: CDR1 SGHRS, CDR2 YFSETQ. CDR3 sequence reads: CASSFGPGETQYF. Here the CDR3 DNA reads TGCGCCAGCAGCTTCGGGCCCGGGGAGACCCAGTACTTC.

This clone was seen only a few times. The rearrangement links TRBV29-1 to TRBJ1-4; a weak D match, TRBD1 (5 bases). CDR1 and CDR2 (germline): SQVTM, ANQGSEA. V lost 4 bases and J 3 bases, leaving 9 bases between the germline ends. The CDR3 consists of 13 residues. CDR3 coding DNA: TGCAGCGTTGCAGGGAGGGCTAATGAAAAACTGTTTTTT. This gives the protein CSVAGRANEKLFF.

This clone was seen only a few times. The rearrangement uses TRBV7-2 and TRBJ2-3, with 8 positions matching TRBD2. Losses at the gene ends were 4 bases for V and 3 bases for J; bases not matched to a gene: 6. CDR3 length: 15 amino acids. The germline gives CDR1 SGHTA, CDR2 FQGNSA. In nucleotides, the CDR3 is TGTGCCAGCAGCTCGGGAGGGTGGGGAACAGATACGCAGTATTTT. Translated, it gives CASSSGGWGTDTQYF.

This clone was counted a few times. The chain joins TRBV7-6 to TRBJ1-1; tentative D call: TRBD1 (5 bases). The germline V and J ends were trimmed by 1 base and 8 bases, with 14 bases remaining between them. Germline loops: CDR1 SGHVS, CDR2 FNYEAQ. This CDR3 contains 14 residues. This CDR3 reads CASSLDVQGREAFF. CDR3 nucleotide sequence: TGTGCCAGCAGCTTAGACGTCCAGGGACGAGAAGCTTTCTTT.

The chain couples TRBV5-1 to TRBJ2-3; 12 bases align to TRBD1. CDR1 and CDR2 (germline): SGHRS, YFSETQ. The ends lost 4 bases at V and 4 bases at J; junction bases unmatched: 4. The CDR3 length is 15 residues. CDR3 DNA: TGCGCCAGCAGCCCTGGGACAGGGGGCCCAGATACGCAGTATTTT. As protein: CASSPGTGGPDTQYF.

This clone was seen only a few times. CDR3 DNA: TGTGCCAGCAGCTTACTCAGTGACCCTTATCCCCTTCTGGGAGCCAACGTCCTGACTTTC. Its translation: CASSLLSDPYPLLGANVLTF. V usage is TRBV2 and J usage is TRBJ2-6; D remains ambiguous. V lost 6 bases, J lost 7 bases, and 31 bases lay in between. This CDR3 contains 20 residues. The V gene's germline CDR1 is SNHLY and CDR2 FYNNEI.

This clone was seen a handful of times. The genes are TRBV6-5 and TRBJ1-2; 7 bases align to TRBD1. V was clipped by 5 bases and J by 11 bases; unmatched bases: 5. There are 11 residues in the CDR3. From germline, CDR1 is MNHEY and CDR2 SVGAGI. CDR3 bases: TGTGCCAGCAGTAGAACAGGGGAATACACCTTC. Amino acids: CASSRTGEYTF.

This clone has just one count. CDR3 DNA: TGTGCCAGCAGTTACGAGAGACCACCACATTCACCCCTCCACTTT. Protein: CASSYERPPHSPLHF. The chain joins TRBV6-5 to TRBJ1-6, with unresolved D. V was trimmed by 2 bases and J by 8 bases, leaving 13 bases between them. The germline CDR1 and CDR2 sequences are MNHEY and SVGAGI. The length of the CDR3 is 15 residues.

The sample holds a few counts of this clone. The chain employs TRBV29-1 and TRBJ2-7; D is ambiguous. With 4 bases removed from V and 5 bases from J, the gap between germline ends came to 6 bases. The V gene's germline CDR1 is SQVTM and CDR2 ANQGSEA. CDR3 length: 10 residues. The CDR3 coding sequence is TGCAGCGTTGCCCAAAACGAGCAGTACTTC. Amino acids: CSVAQNEQYF.

The CDR3 spells CASSLQEYTGELFF. CDR3 DNA sequence: TGTGCCAGCAGCTTACAAGAATACACCGGGGAGCTGTTTTTT. The chain is built from TRBV7-9 and TRBJ2-2, with D hard to call. CDR3 length: 14 residues. Looked up from germline, CDR1 is SEHNR and CDR2 is FQNEAQ (reference sequence). Trimming stripped 2 bases from V and 3 bases from J, with 7 bases between.

The CDR3 nucleotides read TGTGCCAGCAGGGCTACAGGGCAGAACACTGAAGCTTTCTTT. This translates into CASRATGQNTEAFF. The chain links TRBV7-9 to TRBJ1-1; TRBD1 is a possible D gene (6 bases). The CDR3 runs 14 residues. Germline V gene lookup returns CDR1 SEHNR and CDR2 FQNEAQ (reference sequence). The V gene lost 6 bases and the J gene lost 1 base, with 12 bases spanning the gap.

This clone was counted only a few times. This sequence joins TRBV29-1 and TRBJ2-1, with D possibly TRBD1 on 6 matching bases. Between the trimmed V and J ends, which lost 4 bases and 5 bases, there was a span of 24 bases. CDR1 and CDR2 (germline): SQVTM, ANQGSEA. The CDR3 runs to 17 residues. For the CDR3, the DNA is TGCAGCGTTGCAAGGGTGGGTTGGGACACTGAGGACAATGAGCAGTTCTTC. As protein: CSVARVGWDTEDNEQFF.

In this sample, this clone turned up a few times. This chain links TRBV7-9 with TRBJ2-3; TRBD2 matches 12 bases. Unmatched junction bases numbered 8, after V lost 3 bases and J lost 4 bases. In germline, CDR1 is SEHNR, CDR2 FQNEAQ (reference sequence). CDR3 length equals 17 residues. The CDR3: CASSFWTSGVTADTQYF. The CDR3 DNA reads TGTGCCAGCAGCTTCTGGACTAGCGGGGTTACTGCAGATACGCAGTATTTT.

The count of this clone is one. This sequence joins TRBV2 and TRBJ1-2; D remains ambiguous. The CDR3 spans 16 residues. Germline CDR1 SNHLY, CDR2 FYNNEI. V shed 0 bases and J shed 1 base, with 12 bases lying between them. The CDR3: CASSEALRVDNYGYTF. The DNA of the CDR3 is TGTGCCAGCAGTGAAGCGCTTCGGGTCGATAACTATGGCTACACCTTC. Complete variable domain (other parts from reference TRBV2 and TRBJ1-2): EPEVTQTPSHQVTQMGQEVILRCVPISNHLYFYWYRQILGQKVEFLVSFYNNEISEKSEIFDDQFSVERPDGSNFTLKIRSTKLEDSAMYFCASSEALRVDNYGYTFGSGTRLTVV.